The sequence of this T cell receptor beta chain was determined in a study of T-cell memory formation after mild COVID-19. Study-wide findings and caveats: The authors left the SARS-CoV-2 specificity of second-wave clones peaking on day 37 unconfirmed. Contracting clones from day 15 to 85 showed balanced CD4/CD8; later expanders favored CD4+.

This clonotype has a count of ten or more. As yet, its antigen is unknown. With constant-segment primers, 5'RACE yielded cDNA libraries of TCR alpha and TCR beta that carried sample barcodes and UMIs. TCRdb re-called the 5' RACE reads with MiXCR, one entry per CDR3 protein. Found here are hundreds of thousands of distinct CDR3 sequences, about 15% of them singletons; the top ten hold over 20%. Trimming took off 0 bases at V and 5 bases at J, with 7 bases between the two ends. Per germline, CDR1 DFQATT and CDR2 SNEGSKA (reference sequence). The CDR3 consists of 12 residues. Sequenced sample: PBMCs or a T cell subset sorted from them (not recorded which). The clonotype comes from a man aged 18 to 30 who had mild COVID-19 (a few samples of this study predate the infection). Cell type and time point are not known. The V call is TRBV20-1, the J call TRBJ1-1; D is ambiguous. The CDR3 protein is CSAREGWTEAFF. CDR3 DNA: TGCAGTGCTAGAGAAGGGTGGACTGAAGCTTTCTTT.